Following are 32 T cell receptor beta chains from one sample sequenced in a study of blood T cell repertoires in COVID-19. Sequenced by immunoSEQ multiplex PCR; TCRdb stores in-frame clones only, minus some. The table lists 290,000 or so clones, around 87% of them singletons. Sequenced sample: peripheral blood. The receptors originated from a man aged 70-80 years with acute or convalescent COVID-19.

This CDR3 reads CASSRAIHTDTQYF. The CDR3, as DNA: TGTGCCAGCAGCCGGGCCATTCATACAGATACGCAGTATTTT. The chain links TRBV7-8 to TRBJ2-3; D is ambiguous. Between the trimmed V and J ends, which lost 5 bases and 3 bases, there was a span of 12 bases. Germline CDR1 SGHVS, CDR2 FQNEAQ. The CDR3 is 14 residues long.

This sequence joins TRBV11-2 and TRBJ1-1; D ambiguous. The CDR3 has 14 residues. V lost 0 bases, J lost 6 bases, and 11 bases lay in between. Germline values: CDR1 SGHAT, CDR2 FQNNGV. CDR3 in DNA: TGTGCCAGCAGCTTAGAGAGTTACGAATCTGAAGCTTTCTTT. Encoded protein: CASSLESYESEAFF.

The CDR3 loop is CASSYNTDSEQYF. In nucleotides, the CDR3 is TGTGCCAGCAGTTACAACACGGACTCCGAGCAGTACTTC. V and J are TRBV6-2 or TRBV6-3 and TRBJ2-7; tentative D call: TRBD2 (5 bases). CDR1 and CDR2 from the germline V gene are MNHEY and SVGEGT. This CDR3 has 13 amino acids. Trimming shortened V by 2 bases and J by 6 bases, and 11 bases separated the two germline ends.

Here the CDR3 DNA reads TGTGCCAGCAGAGGGGCAGGGGGCTCGGGAACTAATGAAAAACTGTTTTTT. This translates into CASRGAGGSGTNEKLFF. V is TRBV28 and J is TRBJ1-4; 8 positions agree with TRBD1. The germline V gene has CDR1 MDHEN and CDR2 SYDVKM. J lost 1 base, V lost 6 bases, and 10 bases had no gene match. The CDR3 runs to 17 residues.

The CDR3 is CASSPRTSGSLQTQYF. The CDR3, as DNA: TGTGCCAGCAGCCCGCGGACTAGCGGGAGTTTGCAGACCCAGTACTTC. This sequence joins TRBV7-2 and TRBJ2-5; the match to TRBD2 covers 13 bases. CDR3 size: 16 residues. V gave up 5 bases and J gave up 6 bases; unmatched junction bases: 9. Germline CDR1 reads SGHTA; CDR2 reads FQGNSA.

In DNA form, the CDR3 reads TGTGCCAGCAGCCCGGGACTAGCGGGGGGGGGATACGAGCAGTACTTC. This sequence encodes CASSPGLAGGGYEQYF. The V call is TRBV7-2, the J call TRBJ2-7; 16 nucleotides line up with TRBD2. Germline V gene lookup returns CDR1 SGHTA and CDR2 FQGNSA. The CDR3 spans 16 residues. Trimming removed 5 bases from V and 4 bases from J; junction bases left unmatched: 5. Full variable domain (outside the CDR3, taken from reference TRBV7-2 and TRBJ2-7): GAGVSQSPSNKVTEKGKDVELRCDPISGHTALYWYRQSLGQGLEFLIYFQGNSAPDKSGLPSDRFSAERTGGSVSTLTIQRTQQEDSAVYLCASSPGLAGGGYEQYFGPGTRLTVT.

V usage is TRBV30 and J usage is TRBJ2-1; the match to TRBD1 covers 10 bases. Germline CDR1 reads GTSNPN; CDR2 reads SVGIG (reference sequence). The CDR3 covers 12 residues. V lost 8 bases to trimming and J lost 8 bases; unmatched junction nucleotides: 6. The CDR3 DNA sequence: TGTGCCGAAACGACAGGGGGCTATGAGCAGTTCTTC. Its protein is CAETTGGYEQFF.

The chain joins TRBV5-5 to TRBJ1-6, with D hard to call. The V gene's germline CDR1 is SGHKS and CDR2 YYEKEE (reference sequence). CDR3 size: 14 residues. V lost 1 base, J lost 5 bases, and 7 bases lay in between. Here the CDR3 reads CASSLTGNNSPLHF. The CDR3 DNA reads TGTGCCAGCAGCTTGACTGGTAATAATTCACCCCTCCACTTT.

The chain combines TRBV4-1 with TRBJ2-3; the D gene is possibly TRBD2 (7 bases). Trimming removed 1 base at V and 1 base at J, with 12 bases between. In germline, CDR1 is MGHRA, CDR2 YSYEKL. The CDR3 is 16 residues long. CDR3 sequence: CASSQVPRGRTDTQYF. The DNA of the CDR3 is TGCGCCAGCAGCCAAGTGCCGCGGGGGCGCACAGATACGCAGTATTTT.

The V gene is TRBV5-4, the J gene TRBJ2-1; TRBD2 might be the D (5 bases). V was clipped by 4 bases and J by 6 bases, with 17 bases between them. The germline gives CDR1 SGHNT, CDR2 YYREEE (reference sequence). CDR3 size: 15 residues. CDR3 nucleotides: TGTGCCAGCAGCCGCGACTACGGTTGGGCCAATGAGCAGTTCTTC. Translated, it gives CASSRDYGWANEQFF. The whole variable domain, remainder taken from reference TRBV5-4 and TRBJ2-1, is ETGVTQSPTHLIKTRGQQVTLRCSSQSGHNTVSWYQQALGQGPQFIFQYYREEENGRGNFPPRFSGLQFPNYSSELNVNALELDDSALYLCASSRDYGWANEQFFGPGTRLTVL.

V is TRBV5-4 and J is TRBJ2-7, with TRBD1 matching over 7 bases. CDR3 length equals 14 residues. The J segment lost 2 bases and the V segment lost 0 bases, leaving 2 bases of the junction unmatched. Germline V gene data show CDR1 as SGHNT and CDR2 as YYREEE (reference sequence). In nucleotides, the CDR3 is TGTGCCAGCAGCTTGGAAGGGGGCCCCTACGAGCAGTACTTC. Its protein is CASSLEGGPYEQYF.

The J gene is TRBJ1-5, the V gene TRBV20-1; the D is unclear. Germline values: CDR1 DFQATT, CDR2 SNEGSKA (reference sequence). The V end lost 3 bases, the J end lost 6 bases, and 12 bases lay between the germline ends. This CDR3 is built from 13 residues. This chain's CDR3 is CSASSGLIQPQHF. In nucleotides, the CDR3 is TGCAGTGCTAGTTCCGGACTTATTCAGCCCCAGCATTTT.

The gene calls are TRBV4-3 and TRBJ2-7, with 11 bases matching TRBD1. V trimming: 4 bases; J trimming: 4 bases; junction bases outside the gene matches: 12. From germline, CDR1 is LGHNA and CDR2 YSLEER. The CDR3 spans 17 residues. CDR3 sequence: CASSLRAPGQGAYEQYF. The CDR3 nucleotides are TGCGCCAGCAGCCTTAGGGCCCCCGGACAGGGGGCGTACGAGCAGTACTTC.

V and J are TRBV7-9 and TRBJ2-3, with D perhaps matching TRBD1 (5 bases). CDR1 and CDR2 from the germline V gene are SEHNR and FQNEAQ (reference sequence). The CDR3 totals 14 residues. Trimming shortened V by 1 base and J by 8 bases, and 13 bases separated the two germline ends. CDR3 nucleotide sequence: TGTGCCAGCAGCTTAGGCCAGGGAAGTTCTACGCAGTATTTT. It yields the protein CASSLGQGSSTQYF. Supplemented by reference TRBV7-9 and TRBJ2-3, the full variable domain reads DTGVSQNPRHKITKRGQNVTFRCDPISEHNRLYWYRQTLGQGPEFLTYFQNEAQLEKSRLLSDRFSAERPKGSFSTLEIQRTEQGDSAMYLCASSLGQGSSTQYFGPGTRLTVL.

The chain uses TRBV29-1 and TRBJ2-3; a weak D match, TRBD1 (6 bases). The germline V gene encodes CDR1 SQVTM and CDR2 ANQGSEA. The CDR3 is 14 residues long. Trimming cost V 2 bases and J 3 bases, with 12 bases left between them. The CDR3 coding sequence is TGCAGCGTTGAATTGGGGGCTAATACAGATACGCAGTATTTT. Translating gives CSVELGANTDTQYF.

The V and J genes are TRBV7-2 and TRBJ1-5; TRBD1 agrees at 8 bases. This CDR3 contains 18 residues. The germline CDR1 and CDR2 sequences are SGHTA and FQGNSA. Trimming at V came to 1 base and at J to 0 bases, leaving 8 bases not matched to a gene. CDR3 sequence reads: CASSLVAGGLYSNQPQHF. In nucleotides, the CDR3 is TGTGCCAGCAGCTTAGTCGCAGGGGGCCTCTATAGCAATCAGCCCCAGCATTTT.

The chain couples TRBV9 to TRBJ2-3, with 10 bases matching TRBD2. CDR1 is SGDLS, CDR2 YYNGEE, per germline. V dropped 2 bases and J dropped 0; count of bases not matched to a gene: 6. The CDR3 length is 17 residues. The CDR3 DNA follows: TGTGCCAGCAGCGTTGCACTAGCGGGGAGTAGCACAGATACGCAGTATTTT. This gives the protein CASSVALAGSSTDTQYF.

The chain recombines TRBV6-5 with TRBJ2-5; the D is unclear. Per the germline V gene, CDR1 is MNHEY and CDR2 is SVGAGI. V was cut by 6 bases and J by 5 bases, with 7 bases left in between. The CDR3 is made up of 11 amino acids. In DNA form, the CDR3 reads TGTGCCAGCAGGATCGGTGAGACCCAGTACTTC. This sequence encodes CASRIGETQYF.

This clone was found a few times. V is TRBV5-1 and J is TRBJ2-1; 7 nucleotides agree with TRBD1. The CDR3 sequence is 16 residues long. CDR1 is SGHRS, CDR2 YFSETQ, per germline. With V trimmed by 4 bases and J by 9 bases, 16 bases remained unmatched. CDR3 coding DNA: TGCGCCAGCAGCGGGGCGTTTACAGGGGATGCGGGTGAGCAGTTCTTC. This sequence encodes CASSGAFTGDAGEQFF.

The V and J genes are TRBV7-2 and TRBJ1-3; 8 nucleotides match TRBD1. Germline-derived CDR1 and CDR2 are SGHTA and FQGNSA. Trimming took 3 bases from V and 3 from J; bases not matched to a gene: 7. The CDR3 sequence is 16 residues long. The CDR3 coding sequence is TGTGCCAGCAGCTTCGACCGGGACAGGCGTGGAAACACCATATATTTT. Translation: CASSFDRDRRGNTIYF.

The genes are TRBV5-1 and TRBJ1-1, with 9 bases aligning to TRBD1. The V segment lost 5 bases and the J segment 11 bases; nucleotides outside the gene matches: 13. CDR1 SGHRS and CDR2 YFSETQ come from the germline V gene. CDR3 length: 14 amino acids. CDR3: CASSLAGDRVRAFF. The CDR3 nucleotides are TGCGCCAGCAGTCTGGCGGGGGACAGGGTTCGCGCTTTCTTT.

The chain employs TRBV24-1 and TRBJ2-7; possibly TRBD1 for D (6 bases). Trimming took off 7 bases at V and 2 bases at J, with 14 bases between the two ends. CDR3 length: 14 amino acids. CDR1 KGHDR and CDR2 SFDVKD come from the germline V gene. The DNA for the CDR3 is TGTGCCACCAGCCCCGGGACACAAACCTACGAGCAGTACTTC. Its protein product is CATSPGTQTYEQYF.

V is TRBV24-1 and J is TRBJ2-7; D remains unclear. CDR3 length: 13 amino acids. The ends were cut back, 5 bases at V and 5 bases at J, with 12 bases in the middle. CDR1 is KGHDR and CDR2 is SFDVKD in the germline V gene. The CDR3 DNA reads as TGTGCCACCAGTGTCCCAGGTACCCACGAGCAGTACTTC. Its translation: CATSVPGTHEQYF.

The chain employs TRBV28 and TRBJ1-2; weak D call: TRBD1 (6 bases). V was shortened by 2 bases and J by 8 bases, with 12 bases between the two germline ends. Germline V gene data show CDR1 as MDHEN and CDR2 as SYDVKM. This CDR3 region has 13 residues. For the CDR3, the DNA is TGTGCCAGCAGTTTAGGGGGGGCTGGCGGCTACACCTTC. It yields the protein CASSLGGAGGYTF.

This chain connects TRBV5-1 to TRBJ2-6; 7 bases agree with TRBD2. V lost 4 bases and J lost 3; bases outside the gene matches: 10. The germline V gene encodes CDR1 SGHRS and CDR2 YFSETQ. This CDR3 comprises 17 residues. CDR3 amino acids: CASSPAAGEGGANVLTF. In DNA, the CDR3 is TGCGCCAGCAGCCCCGCGGCGGGAGAAGGTGGGGCCAACGTCCTGACTTTC.

This clone has only a few counts. This chain connects TRBV5-6 to TRBJ2-1; 7 nucleotides agree with TRBD2. V lost 0 bases and J lost 4; bases outside the gene matches: 4. The germline gives CDR1 SGHDT, CDR2 YYEEEE. The CDR3 contains 15 residues. This chain's CDR3 is CASSLGLAEYNEQFF. The CDR3 DNA reads as TGTGCCAGCAGCTTGGGTCTAGCGGAATACAATGAGCAGTTCTTC.

This chain joins TRBV7-9 and TRBJ1-5, with TRBD1 matching over 8 bases. V lost 5 bases to trimming and J lost 6 bases; unmatched junction nucleotides: 9. The CDR3 is 15 residues long. CDR1 and CDR2 (germline): SEHNR, FQNEAQ (reference sequence). The CDR3 protein is CASSPDRDVGQPQHF. CDR3 DNA sequence: TGTGCCAGCAGCCCGGACAGGGACGTGGGTCAGCCCCAGCATTTT.

The chain is built from TRBV12-3 or TRBV12-4 and TRBJ1-2; D call uncertain. V was clipped by 0 bases and J by 2 bases, with 4 bases between them. The CDR3 consists of 13 residues. The CDR3 nucleotides are TGTGCCAGCAGTTTAGCAGAGAACTATGGCTACACCTTC. It encodes CASSLAENYGYTF.

This chain joins TRBV18 and TRBJ1-2, with 9 nucleotides matching TRBD1. This CDR3 contains 13 residues. From germline, CDR1 is KGHSH and CDR2 LQKENI. Trimming took 6 bases from V and 4 from J; bases not matched to a gene: 3. CDR3 residues: CASSGQGTYGYTF. The CDR3 coding sequence is TGTGCCAGCTCGGGACAGGGAACCTATGGCTACACCTTC.

V usage is TRBV28 and J usage is TRBJ1-5; D remains ambiguous. Trimming took off 6 bases at V and 0 bases at J, with 18 bases between the two ends. The length of the CDR3 is 17 residues. The germline V gene encodes CDR1 MDHEN and CDR2 SYDVKM. In nucleotides, the CDR3 is TGTGCCAGCAGCCTATCCGGGATCTACACTAGCAATCAGCCCCAGCATTTT. Translating it yields CASSLSGIYTSNQPQHF.

The V gene is TRBV6-5, the J gene TRBJ1-6; D unresolved. Between the trimmed V and J ends, which lost 0 bases and 0 bases, there was a span of 6 bases. From germline, CDR1 is MNHEY and CDR2 SVGAGI. This CDR3 is built from 16 residues. The CDR3 DNA is TGTGCCAGCAGTTACTCGTCCAACTCCTATAATTCACCCCTCCACTTT. Encoded protein: CASSYSSNSYNSPLHF.

The CDR3 region has the DNA TGTGCCAGCAGTCGTCAGGCGCTCGATGGCTACACCTTC. Translating gives CASSRQALDGYTF. This rearrangement joins TRBV6-5 to TRBJ1-2, with unresolved D. The CDR3 has 13 residues. Germline CDR1 MNHEY, CDR2 SVGAGI. V lost 5 bases, J lost 6 bases, and 13 bases lay in between.